This TCR beta chain was obtained from a study of tissue T cells after allogeneic stem cell transplantation (dated by TCRdb to 2022 to 2024). In terms of the full investigation: Using research autopsies of patients with and without GVHD, plus mouse models of GVHD, the study profiled TCR beta repertoires across many tissues. On the human side, the study was prospective and observational, with no blinding or randomization.

What the work shows at the level of the full study, not this receptor alone: A small and clinically heterogeneous patient cohort was studied, and sampling depth was acknowledged as a limitation. In both patients and mice, only a limited portion of the TCR repertoire detected in tissues was captured by blood and spleen T cells. Within patients, how anatomically similar tissues were was a major factor shaping TCR repertoire composition, regardless of disease or transplant status. The study did not determine which tissue TCRs were alloreactive or antigen-specific, and some clones might have been persisting host cells. Only a few T cell clones appeared in more than one patient, yet motif-based clustering showed tissue-specific repertoire signatures that were shared between patients.

Spanning cysteine to phenylalanine, the CDR3 consists of 14 amino acids. Shown are 39 bases from within the CDR3, in frame from base 1. CDR1 SNHLY and CDR2 FYNGKV were looked up in the germline V gene (reference sequence). V sheds 1 base and J sheds 3 bases, leaving 6 bases between their ends. Libraries were built with the immunoSEQ multiplex PCR assay. Adaptive Biotechnologies performed the TCRbeta CDR3 sequencing at survey depth and reported CDR3 sequences, V/J genes, productive frequency and template counts. TCR beta CDR3 regions were amplified from genomic DNA instead of RNA. The study's processing was this. Jensen-Shannon divergence was used to quantify pairwise repertoire overlap between tissues, with a value of 1 indicating complete divergence and a value of 0 indicating identical repertoires. Tissues were grouped by single-linkage agglomerative hierarchical clustering of pairwise JSD values, and the clustering results were shown as dendrograms. GLIPH2 was applied to all patient samples using simulation_depth 1000, kmer_min_depth 3, and cdr3_length_cutoff 8, and only groups with more than two unique CDR3s were retained. In a standardized tissue-overlap score, Jaccard GLIPH-group overlap across patients was extrapolated to a standard repertoire size of 1000 clones. Linear mixed-effect models, with tissue as a fixed effect and individual as a random effect, were used to test how diversity related to clinical or experimental variables. TCRdb limited this immuneACCESS table to in-frame rearrangements with V and J called. A share of clones is missing; checked studies link under half to unresolved V genes, and the rest is unexplained. V and J calls plus clone size are reproduced from that table; the DNA served to infer D and trimming. This sample comprises approximately 45,000 clones, over 70% of them detected only once. The ten largest clones represent approximately 0.59% of the sample.

As regards this clone: The clone's antigen remains unknown. Gene names and germline sequences here are the mouse ones. The CDR3 end falls 1 residue outside the read, so it is completed with the germline J gene. Within the sample, other DNA sequences also encode this same CDR3.

The sequenced sample consisted of sorted cells pooled from one or two spleens. The TCR comes from a pool of C57BL/6 mice in good health. The V and J genes are TRBV3 and TRBJ2-2; the D region possibly corresponds to TRBD1 (6 bases align). CDR3 bases read: TGTGCCAGCAGCTTAGAGGGGGACACCGGGCAGCTCTAC. Its product reads: CASSLEGDTGQLY. The CDR3 in full is CASSLEGDTGQLYF.